One sample yielded the 14 T cell receptor beta chains listed below, sequenced in a study of graft-versus-host responses after intestinal transplantation. This table comes from immunoSEQ multiplex PCR, and its TCRdb copy is limited to in-frame clones, with some not included. The table includes fewer than 90,000 clones, 94% detected once. These receptors have no identified antigens. This specimen was unstimulated CD4+ T cells sorted from spleen or lymph node cells, taken before transplant. The receptors shown here come from a human donor who was the organ donor for an intestinal transplant.

The chain joins TRBV7-9 to TRBJ2-2; 7 bases line up with TRBD2. The CDR3 is made up of 13 amino acids. V shed 11 bases and J 4 bases; nucleotides not matched to a gene: 7. CDR1 and CDR2 from the germline V gene are SEHNR and FQNEAQ (reference sequence). CDR3 nucleotide sequence: TGTGCCGTGACGGGGGGAGGCACCGGGGAGCTGTTTTTT. It yields the protein CAVTGGGTGELFF. The full variable domain, completed using reference TRBV7-9 and TRBJ2-2, is DTGVSQNPRHKITKRGQNVTFRCDPISEHNRLYWYRQTLGQGPEFLTYFQNEAQLEKSRLLSDRFSAERPKGSFSTLEIQRTEQGDSAMYLCAVTGGGTGELFFGEGSRLTVL.

V gene TRBV11-2 combines with J gene TRBJ2-7, with 9 nucleotides matching TRBD2. The CDR3 is made up of 14 amino acids. Trimming cost V 5 bases and J 5 bases; bases outside gene matches: 7. Looked up from germline, CDR1 is SGHAT and CDR2 is FQNNGV. The CDR3 protein is CASSKPGLAHEQYF. CDR3 bases: TGTGCCAGCAGCAAGCCGGGACTAGCCCACGAGCAGTACTTC.

The chain carries TRBV7-2 and TRBJ1-2; D is unresolved. The V end lost 2 bases, the J end lost 8 bases, and 24 bases lay between the germline ends. The CDR3 loop spans 17 amino acids. Germline-derived CDR1 and CDR2 are SGHTA and FQGNSA. CDR3: CASSLSRTVSLITGYTF. CDR3 sequence (DNA): TGTGCCAGCAGCTTATCCCGGACGGTGTCGCTCATCACGGGCTACACCTTC.

The chain links TRBV28 to TRBJ2-1; 10 bases map to TRBD1. CDR1 and CDR2 from the germline V gene are MDHEN and SYDVKM. The CDR3 totals 13 residues. V was pared by 8 bases and J by 8 bases, with 6 bases of the junction left unmatched. The chain's CDR3 is CASGTGVRDEQFF. The CDR3, as DNA: TGTGCCAGCGGGACAGGGGTTCGGGATGAGCAGTTCTTC.

V usage is TRBV14 and J usage is TRBJ2-7, with D perhaps TRBD1 or TRBD2 (6 bases each). Germline values: CDR1 SGHDN, CDR2 FVKESK. This CDR3 is 18 amino acids long. V gave up 4 bases and J gave up 5 bases, with 27 bases separating them. The CDR3 sequence: CASSRGTLTGQRLDEQYF. CDR3 nucleotides: TGTGCCAGCAGCCGAGGGACCCTGACAGGACAAAGACTAGACGAGCAGTACTTC.

V usage is TRBV11-2 and J usage is TRBJ1-5, with D unclear. The CDR3 is made up of 17 amino acids. Per germline, CDR1 SGHAT and CDR2 FQNNGV. V was trimmed by 2 bases and J by 0 bases, leaving 14 bases between them. The CDR3, as DNA: TGTGCCAGCAGCTTAAGTTACTCGGGCTATAGCAATCAGCCCCAGCATTTT. This sequence encodes CASSLSYSGYSNQPQHF. The entire variable domain, with the rest obtained from reference TRBV11-2 and TRBJ1-5, is as follows: EAGVAQSPRYKIIEKRQSVAFWCNPISGHATLYWYQQILGQGPKLLIQFQNNGVVDDSQLPKDRFSAERLKGVDSTLKIQPAKLEDSAVYLCASSLSYSGYSNQPQHFGDGTRLSIL.

This clone was picked up a small number of times. The chain combines TRBV5-6 with TRBJ1-1, with a weak D call TRBD1 (6 bases). Germline values: CDR1 SGHDT, CDR2 YYEEEE. This CDR3 spans 13 amino acids. V lost 1 base and J lost 11, with 15 bases in between. The CDR3 here is CASSLFLTGRAFF. In DNA form, the CDR3 reads TGTGCCAGCAGCTTGTTTCTTACAGGGAGGGCTTTCTTT.

This chain joins TRBV19 and TRBJ1-5; TRBD1 aligns across 10 bases. The CDR3 has 16 amino acids. CDR1 is LNHDA and CDR2 is SQIVND in the germline V gene (reference sequence). V lost 7 bases and J lost 3; bases outside the gene matches: 9. The CDR3 nucleotides are TGTGCCAGTAAGGCGGACAGGGGGTTTTCCAATCAGCCCCAGCATTTT. It is translated as CASKADRGFSNQPQHF.

This clone was recorded once. The chain is built from TRBV7-2 and TRBJ1-6, with D tentatively TRBD1 (5 bases). Trimming took 2 bases from V and 8 from J, leaving 16 bases between them. The length of the CDR3 is 16 residues. The germline V gene encodes CDR1 SGHTA and CDR2 FQGNSA. The chain's CDR3 is CASSLFIGQGDSPLHF. The CDR3 bases are TGTGCCAGCAGCTTATTTATTGGGCAGGGTGATTCACCCCTCCACTTT.

This clone was observed a single time. The chain is built from TRBV4-3 and TRBJ1-1, with 7 bases identical to TRBD1. From germline, CDR1 is LGHNA and CDR2 YSLEER. V dropped 0 bases and J dropped 9; count of bases not matched to a gene: 10. The CDR3 runs to 15 residues. The DNA for the CDR3 is TGCGCCAGCAGCCAAGAGAGACAGGGAATAGGCAAAGCTTTCTTT. Its translation: CASSQERQGIGKAFF.

V usage is TRBV7-3 and J usage is TRBJ1-1; a possible D gene is TRBD1 (6 bases). The germline gives CDR1 SGHTA, CDR2 FQGTGA. V lost 5 bases to trimming and J lost 10 bases, with 20 bases between them. This CDR3 comprises 14 residues. CDR3 amino acids: CASSLSPGQAGAFF. For the CDR3, the DNA is TGTGCCAGCAGCCTCTCACCGGGACAAGCAGGAGCTTTCTTT.

V is TRBV2 and J is TRBJ1-5; D is uncertain. The V end was cut by 8 bases, the J end by 10 bases, with 12 bases between. The CDR3 runs 11 residues. In germline, CDR1 is SNHLY, CDR2 FYNNEI. CDR3 protein: CASGPNSPQHF. Here the CDR3 DNA reads TGTGCCAGCGGACCCAATTCTCCCCAGCATTTT.

The chain carries TRBV5-4 and TRBJ2-3, with 9 bases that match TRBD1. Germline V gene lookup returns CDR1 SGHNT and CDR2 YYREEE (reference sequence). The CDR3 has 15 residues. With V trimmed by 3 bases and J by 5 bases, 7 bases remained unmatched. The CDR3 nucleotides read TGTGCCAGCAGCTCCCGGGACAGGGCCCGAGATACGCAGTATTTT. This gives the protein CASSSRDRARDTQYF.

This rearrangement joins TRBV6-5 to TRBJ2-7, with 8 bases that match TRBD1. Looked up from germline, CDR1 is MNHEY and CDR2 is SVGAGI. The CDR3 is made up of 15 amino acids. J gave up 3 bases and V 8 bases, and 12 bases lay outside the gene matches. DNA of the CDR3: TGTGCCAGCCGAGGACAGGGTGCCCTGTACTACGAGCAGTACTTC. This codes for CASRGQGALYYEQYF.